This T cell receptor beta chain was observed in a study of shared clonotypes between healthy human individuals. Whole-study context: With ages of 18 to 49, the donors were a couple of women and a few men. Study-wide findings and caveats: Relative to their counterparts shared across all four donors, non-shared clonotypes exhibited diminished generation probabilities.

Worth noting for this clone: Antigen specificity is unknown.

Germline V gene sequence: CDR1 LNHDA, CDR2 SQIVND (reference sequence). This CDR3 region has 17 residues. The J segment lost 2 bases and the V segment lost 7 bases, leaving 11 bases of the junction unmatched. At deep level, the assay was performed. TCRdb keeps only in-frame clones here, not all; method: immunoSEQ multiplex PCR. The data hold a few million clones, with 85% to 95% observed a single time. Healthy HIV-negative adults without recent acute infections or vaccinations served as donors. The receptor was isolated from a young man in good health. V and J are TRBV19 and TRBJ2-1; 10 bases match TRBD2. The sample comprised naive CD4+ T cells sorted from blood. Subset: CD45RA+ positively selected. The CDR3 sequence is CASTLGTSVAAYNEQFF. CDR3 coding DNA: TGTGCCAGTACCCTAGGGACTAGCGTTGCAGCCTACAATGAGCAGTTCTTC.